These T cell receptor beta chains were read from a single sample in a study of technical replicates of blood from a few donors. Assay: immunoSEQ multiplex PCR; the TCRdb copy retains only in-frame clones and omits some. The profile shows roughly 90,000 clones, around 92% of them singletons. The material sequenced was T cells isolated from PBMCs. Receptors originate from a human donor in good health. Both conserved end residues are part of each CDR3. D genes are given only for firm matches. Clone size, where shown, is once, few, many, or a class for clones that have expanded.

NA | TRBJ1-2 | NA | TRBV28 | TGTGCCAGCAGTTTATTATCCGGGAATGGCTACACCTTC | CASSLLSGNGYTF
NA | TRBJ1-2 | NA | TRBV6-1 | TGTGCCAGCAGTGAGGGGGGCTATGGCTACACCTTC | CASSEGGYGYTF
NA | TRBJ1-1 | TRBD1 | TRBV7-9 | TGTGCCAGCAGCCCGGGGGGGACAGGGGTAACTTCCCCCACGTTT | CASSPGGTGVTSPTF
NA | TRBJ2-5 | TRBD2 | TRBV28 | TGTGCCAGCAATCTAGCGGGAGGGCCAGGGACCCAGTACTTC | CASNLAGGPGTQYF
once | TRBJ1-2 | TRBD1 | TRBV11-2 | TGTGCCAGCAGCGAGACAGGGGGCCTCGGTGGCTACACCTTC | CASSETGGLGGYTF
NA | TRBJ2-7 | NA | TRBV19 | TGTGCCAGTAGTATGTTGGGGGGGGCTCAGGAGCAGTACTTC | CASSMLGGAQEQYF
NA | TRBJ2-3 | TRBD1 | TRBV7-9 | TGTGCCAGCAGCTTCGTATCCGGGACAGGACAAGATACGCAGTATTTT | CASSFVSGTGQDTQYF
NA | TRBJ2-1 | TRBD2 | TRBV6-5 | TGTGCCAGCAGTTACAAGGGCGGGAGGGCCAATGAGCAGTTCTTC | CASSYKGGRANEQFF
NA | TRBJ2-7 | NA | TRBV4-1 | TGCGCCAGCAGCCAAAAGACGGGAAACGAGCAGTACTTC | CASSQKTGNEQYF
few | TRBJ1-2 | NA | TRBV7-6 | TGTGCCAGCAGCTTTCCCGGGGGCTATGGCTACACCTTC | CASSFPGGYGYTF
once | TRBJ2-1 | NA | TRBV7-9 | TGTGCCAGCCGGAGGGGGCTAGGGGGCAATGAGCAGTTCTTC | CASRRGLGGNEQFF
NA | TRBJ2-7 | NA | TRBV4-1 | TGCGCCAGCAGCCAAGGTCCAGGGTGGTTCGAGCAGTACTTC | CASSQGPGWFEQYF
NA | TRBJ2-7 | NA | TRBV14 | TGTGCCAGCAGCCCTCTCCTCGGACAGAGCTCCTACGAGCAGTACTTC | CASSPLLGQSSYEQYF
NA | TRBJ1-1 | NA | TRBV7-6 | TGTGCCAGCAGCAAAACGGGGGAACCTGAAGCTTTCTTT | CASSKTGEPEAFF
NA | TRBJ2-5 | NA | TRBV5-4 | TGTGCCAGCACCTCGCGTCCCGCGGTCCAAGAGACCCAGTACTTC | CASTSRPAVQETQYF